One sample yielded the 21 T cell receptor beta chains listed below, sequenced in a study of T cell repertoires in cytomegalovirus infection. Each CDR3 protein is one row after TCRdb ran MiXCR on the reads. The table lists about 400,000 distinct CDR3 sequences, 15% to 20% of them singletons. Sequenced sample: PBMCs. These TCRs come from a human donor in good health (CMV status not recorded). Some clones in this sample may be carry-over from other donors' samples.

V is TRBV2 and J is TRBJ2-3; D unclear. V lost 7 bases and J 5 bases, leaving 10 bases between the germline ends. CDR3 length: 12 amino acids. CDR1 and CDR2 from the germline V gene are SNHLY and FYNNEI. The CDR3: CASTPWLDTQYF. DNA for the CDR3: TGTGCCAGCACTCCTTGGTTAGATACGCAGTATTTT.

This clonotype was found many times. The chain has TRBV28 and TRBJ1-2; D gene unclear. V was pared by 2 bases and J by 6 bases, with 10 bases between. This CDR3 is 13 amino acids long. Germline CDR1 MDHEN, CDR2 SYDVKM. The CDR3 DNA reads as TGTGCCAGCAGTTTAGCAGAAACGGATGGCTACACCTTC. Translating gives CASSLAETDGYTF.

The sample holds many counts of this clonotype. The V call is TRBV7-2, the J call TRBJ2-5, with a weak D call TRBD2 (5 bases). Trimming took off 6 bases at V and 2 bases at J, with 19 bases between the two ends. This CDR3 spans 16 amino acids. Germline V lookup: CDR1 SGHTA, CDR2 FQGNSA. As DNA, the CDR3 is TGTGCCAGCAGTTACAACCCACTAGGGCAACAAGAGACCCAGTACTTC. Residues: CASSYNPLGQQETQYF.

J is TRBJ2-5 and V is TRBV12-3 or TRBV12-4, with 10 bases identical to TRBD2. CDR3 length: 14 amino acids. V trimming: 5 bases; J trimming: 7 bases; junction bases outside the gene matches: 7. CDR3 protein: CASSRTSGASTQYF. The CDR3 DNA sequence: TGTGCCAGCAGTAGGACTAGCGGCGCTTCGACCCAGTACTTC.

This clonotype was detected a few times. The gene calls are TRBV7-2 and TRBJ2-1; 8 bases align to TRBD2. CDR1 and CDR2 (germline): SGHTA, FQGNSA. The CDR3 extends over 15 amino acids. V was pared by 2 bases and J by 2 bases, with 2 bases of the junction left unmatched. This CDR3 reads CASSLTRGAYNEQFF. CDR3 nucleotides: TGTGCCAGCAGCTTAACGCGGGGGGCCTACAATGAGCAGTTCTTC.

The chain combines TRBV28 with TRBJ1-2, with TRBD1 matching 9 bases. In germline, CDR1 is MDHEN, CDR2 SYDVKM. After removal of 5 bases from V and 8 bases from J, the junction contained 12 bases not matched to a gene. The CDR3 is 15 amino acids. CDR3 nucleotide sequence: TGTGCCAGCAGTCCCCTCGGGACAGGGACCAGAGGCTACACCTTC. It yields the protein CASSPLGTGTRGYTF.

This clonotype was counted at least ten times. V and J are TRBV4-1 and TRBJ2-1; D not resolved. Per the germline V gene, CDR1 is MGHRA and CDR2 is YSYEKL. Trimming took off 1 base at V and 9 bases at J, with 10 bases between the two ends. This CDR3 spans 13 amino acids. Here the CDR3 reads CASSQVIPLEQFF. CDR3 coding DNA: TGCGCCAGCAGCCAAGTGATCCCCCTTGAGCAGTTCTTC.

The genes are TRBV7-2 and TRBJ2-3, with D uncertain. Germline V gives CDR1 SGHTA, CDR2 FQGNSA. The CDR3 consists of 12 residues. V lost 7 bases, J lost 1 base, and 6 bases lay in between. CDR3 DNA sequence: TGTGCCAGCACCTGGGGCACAGATACGCAGTATTTT. Translating gives CASTWGTDTQYF.

Ten or more counts support this clonotype. The chain uses TRBV27 and TRBJ2-7, with a possible D match to TRBD1 (5 bases). CDR3 length equals 14 residues. The germline V gene encodes CDR1 MNHEY and CDR2 SMNVEV (reference sequence). V lost 2 bases and J lost 2, with 10 bases in between. The CDR3 protein is CASSLRGGTYEQYF. In DNA, the CDR3 is TGTGCCAGCAGTTTAAGGGGCGGAACCTACGAGCAGTACTTC.

This clonotype was detected ten times or more. V is TRBV7-2 and J is TRBJ1-1; no clear D gene. V dropped 1 base and J dropped 4 bases, with 10 bases sitting between them. CDR1 and CDR2 from the germline V gene are SGHTA and FQGNSA. CDR3 length: 14 residues. The CDR3: CASSLVGYGTEAFF. DNA for the CDR3: TGTGCCAGCAGCTTAGTGGGGTATGGCACTGAAGCTTTCTTT. The full variable domain, rest sourced from reference TRBV7-2 and TRBJ1-1, is GAGVSQSPSNKVTEKGKDVELRCDPISGHTALYWYRQSLGQGLEFLIYFQGNSAPDKSGLPSDRFSAERTGGSVSTLTIQRTQQEDSAVYLCASSLVGYGTEAFFGQGTRLTVV.

This clonotype was seen only a few times. The chain links TRBV19 to TRBJ1-4, with 8 bases identical to TRBD1. Germline V gene sequence: CDR1 LNHDA, CDR2 SQIVND (reference sequence). This CDR3 is built from 15 residues. J gave up 6 bases and V 5 bases, and 8 bases lay outside the gene matches. CDR3 nucleotides: TGTGCCAGTAGTCCAAGGACAGGGAAGTATGAAAAACTGTTTTTT. Amino acid sequence: CASSPRTGKYEKLFF.

This rearrangement joins TRBV20-1 to TRBJ2-1; TRBD1 or TRBD2 may be the D gene (6 bases each). The CDR3 has 13 residues. V lost 6 bases, J lost 10 bases, and 19 bases lay in between. Germline lookup yields CDR1 DFQATT and CDR2 SNEGSKA (reference sequence). CDR3 bases: TGCAGTGCCGGGGGCCCTGAAGGTCGCGAGCAGTTCTTC. The encoded protein is CSAGGPEGREQFF.

This clonotype has just a few counts. The chain couples TRBV19 to TRBJ2-2; D ambiguous. The germline V gene encodes CDR1 LNHDA and CDR2 SQIVND (reference sequence). V lost 7 bases and J lost 3, with 12 bases in between. This CDR3 is 14 amino acids long. The CDR3 nucleotides are TGTGCCAGTAATAGCAGAGGATACACCGGGGAGCTGTTTTTT. It yields the protein CASNSRGYTGELFF.

This chain links TRBV20-1 with TRBJ2-7; no definite D call. Per germline, CDR1 DFQATT and CDR2 SNEGSKA (reference sequence). V dropped 5 bases and J dropped 6 bases, with 17 bases sitting between them. The CDR3 is 13 residues long. CDR3 nucleotide sequence: TGCAGTGCTCCGGTTACAAGACCCCGCGAGCAGTACTTC. This codes for CSAPVTRPREQYF.

This clonotype was counted at least ten times. The rearrangement uses TRBV7-9 and TRBJ2-2; D is perhaps TRBD2 (6 bases). The germline CDR1 and CDR2 sequences are SEHNR and FQNEAQ (reference sequence). This CDR3 region has 14 residues. V lost 0 bases, J lost 6 bases, and 8 bases lay in between. This CDR3 is CASSLAPSAGELFF. CDR3 bases: TGTGCCAGCAGCTTAGCGCCTAGCGCCGGGGAGCTGTTTTTT.

The CDR3, as DNA: TGTGCCAGCAGTTACCTAGCGGGAGGGTTCCCCGGGGAGCTGTTTTTT. This sequence encodes CASSYLAGGFPGELFF. This chain connects TRBV6-5 to TRBJ2-2; TRBD2 matches at 12 bases. V gave up 2 bases and J gave up 6 bases; unmatched junction bases: 4. The CDR3 length is 16 residues. CDR1 is MNHEY, CDR2 SVGAGI, per germline.

This clonotype was detected only a few times. V is TRBV7-9 and J is TRBJ2-4, with D possibly being TRBD1 or TRBD2 (6 bases each). Germline V CDR1 and CDR2: SEHNR, FQNEAQ (reference sequence). Trimming stripped 2 bases from V and 7 bases from J, with 15 bases between. This CDR3 is 15 amino acids long. Here the CDR3 reads CASSLRWGAVNIQYF. Written as DNA, the CDR3 is TGTGCCAGCAGCTTAAGGTGGGGGGCCGTTAACATTCAGTACTTC.

This chain links TRBV11-2 with TRBJ2-7; TRBD2 matches 15 bases. CDR1 and CDR2 (germline): SGHAT, FQNNGV. Germline trimming cut 1 base from V and 6 bases from J; bases unmatched to any gene: 1. The CDR3 spans 15 residues. This chain's CDR3 is CASSLGGLAGGEQYF. The CDR3 nucleotides read TGTGCCAGCAGCTTAGGGGGACTAGCGGGAGGCGAGCAGTACTTC.

The CDR3: CASSVGRDRSYEQYF. CDR3 nucleotides: TGTGCCAGCAGCGTAGGTAGGGACCGCTCCTACGAGCAGTACTTC. The rearrangement links TRBV9 to TRBJ2-7, with D possibly being TRBD1 or TRBD2 (5 bases each). CDR1 and CDR2 (germline): SGDLS, YYNGEE. CDR3 length equals 15 residues. With 0 bases removed from V and 0 bases from J, the gap between germline ends came to 10 bases.

The chain joins TRBV12-3 or TRBV12-4 to TRBJ1-1; D unclear. The ends were cut back, 10 bases at V and 1 base at J, with 10 bases in the middle. The CDR3 contains 12 residues. CDR3 in DNA: TGTGCCACCCCATCCGGGAACACTGAAGCTTTCTTT. This gives the protein CATPSGNTEAFF.

The sample holds a few counts of this clonotype. This chain uses TRBV6-6 with TRBJ2-1; TRBD1 is a possible D gene (7 bases). Germline-derived CDR1 and CDR2 are MNHNY and SVGAGI (reference sequence). CDR3 size: 14 residues. V was pared by 7 bases and J by 9 bases, with 19 bases between. The CDR3 nucleotides are TGTGCCAGCACCATGGAGGGGGCCCTCGGTGAGCAGTTCTTC. Amino acid sequence: CASTMEGALGEQFF.